The 2 T cell receptor beta chains given below trace back to one sample, sequenced in a study of blood T cell repertoires in COVID-19. Clones were read by immunoSEQ multiplex PCR, and TCRdb kept only the in-frame ones, dropping some. The data contain roughly 100,000 clones, roughly 90% of them singletons. Sequencing used peripheral blood. These receptors all come from a woman between 45 and 60 years old with COVID-19, enrolled during active disease.

This chain connects TRBV3-1 (or the pseudogene TRBV3-2) to TRBJ1-3, with D perhaps matching TRBD1 (5 bases). Trimming removed 0 bases at V and 4 bases at J, with 13 bases between. There are 16 residues in the CDR3. Germline CDR1 and CDR2: LGHDT and YNNKEL (reference sequence). The CDR3 sequence is CASSQDGGGGGNTIYF. CDR3 DNA: TGTGCCAGCAGCCAAGATGGCGGGGGAGGGGGAAACACCATATATTTT.

The rearrangement links TRBV27 to TRBJ2-1, with 7 bases fitting TRBD1. The V gene's germline CDR1 is MNHEY and CDR2 SMNVEV (reference sequence). The CDR3 has 13 amino acids. J gave up 10 bases and V 6 bases, and 9 bases lay outside the gene matches. CDR3 DNA: TGTGCCAGCAGGACCCTAGGGGGCCGCGAGCAGTTCTTC. Its protein product is CASRTLGGREQFF.